Given below is one TCR beta chain in context. CDR1 and CDR2 from the germline V gene are SGHTA and FQGNSA. This CDR3 has 15 amino acids. V gave up 1 base and J gave up 4 bases; unmatched junction bases: 4. Authors' methods: Amplifying reference gene primers gave estimates of nucleated cell counts. The data were produced by immunoSEQ multiplex PCR, yet TCRdb's version contains in-frame clones alone and is incomplete. That table gives V, J and clone size, and the DNA gave D and trimming. The table includes 120,000 or so clones, around four fifths detected once. These data come from a study of blood T cell repertoires in COVID-19. On the study more broadly: Samples taken during acute and convalescent COVID-19 were collected in the United States, Italy and Spain. PBMCs, B-cell-depleted T cells, or T cells were the source of the cDNA or gDNA that made up the material.

The V and J genes are TRBV7-2 and TRBJ2-7; 10 positions agree with TRBD2. The receptor was isolated from a man at least 80 years old with active or convalescent COVID-19. Specimen: peripheral blood. CDR3 region: CASSLVGSGGYEQYF. CDR3 nucleotides: TGTGCCAGCAGCTTAGTAGGTAGCGGGGGGTACGAGCAGTACTTC. The full variable domain, rest sourced from reference TRBV7-2 and TRBJ2-7, is GAGVSQSPSNKVTEKGKDVELRCDPISGHTALYWYRQSLGQGLEFLIYFQGNSAPDKSGLPSDRFSAERTGGSVSTLTIQRTQQEDSAVYLCASSLVGSGGYEQYFGPGTRLTVT.